The 31 T cell receptor beta chains in this list originate from one sample, sequenced in a study of cytomegalovirus exposure and HLA in healthy donors. The PCR was carried out with 60 Vbeta primers and 13 Jbeta primers. Assay used: immunoSEQ multiplex PCR; TCRdb lists only in-frame clones, some missing. The sample carries under 35,000 clones, approximately 61% recorded once. The sequenced sample consisted of PBMCs. Source of these receptors: a man aged 50 to 59 in good health and CMV-seropositive.

The genes are TRBV29-1 and TRBJ1-1, with D unclear. Trimming cost V 4 bases and J 7 bases, with 7 bases left between them. Germline V gene data show CDR1 as SQVTM and CDR2 as ANQGSEA. CDR3 length: 10 residues. The DNA for the CDR3 is TGCAGCGTTGTTTACGGTGAAGCTTTCTTT. Translating gives CSVVYGEAFF.

The V gene is TRBV6-1, the J gene TRBJ2-3; the match to TRBD2 covers 7 bases. This CDR3 comprises 15 residues. V shed 2 bases, J shed 5 bases, and the junction held 7 bases outside the gene matches. Germline lookup yields CDR1 MNHNS and CDR2 SASEGT. CDR3 nucleotide sequence: TGTGCCAGCAGTGAACGGCGGGAGTGGGGAGATACGCAGTATTTT. It codes for CASSERREWGDTQYF.

The chain carries TRBV6-5 and TRBJ1-2; a possible D gene is TRBD1 (5 bases). The V gene's germline CDR1 is MNHEY and CDR2 SVGAGI. V lost 2 bases and J lost 8, with 15 bases in between. There are 14 residues in the CDR3. CDR3 amino acids: CASSYGSWGEGYTF. Here the CDR3 DNA reads TGTGCCAGCAGTTACGGTAGCTGGGGCGAGGGCTACACCTTC.

The table lists this clone with a few counts. The J gene is TRBJ1-1, the V gene TRBV9; D perhaps matches TRBD1 (5 bases). The length of the CDR3 is 13 residues. Per germline, CDR1 SGDLS and CDR2 YYNGEE. Trimming removed 3 bases from V and 0 bases from J, with 6 bases in between. The CDR3 region is CASSARVNTEAFF. The CDR3, as DNA: TGTGCCAGCAGCGCCAGGGTGAACACTGAAGCTTTCTTT.

Only a few counts were recorded for this clone. This chain joins TRBV25-1 and TRBJ1-1; 7 bases fit TRBD1. CDR3 length equals 13 residues. The V segment lost 4 bases and the J segment 7 bases; nucleotides outside the gene matches: 6. Germline CDR1 MGHDK, CDR2 SYGVNS. CDR3 amino acids: CASSGQGWGEAFF. The CDR3 nucleotides read TGTGCCAGCAGTGGACAGGGCTGGGGTGAAGCTTTCTTT.

This clone was counted only a few times. V gene TRBV19 combines with J gene TRBJ2-7; the match to TRBD2 covers 10 bases. This CDR3 is built from 15 residues. CDR1 LNHDA and CDR2 SQIVND come from the germline V gene (reference sequence). Trimming at V came to 3 bases and at J to 3 bases, leaving 5 bases not matched to a gene. CDR3 in amino acids: CASSIMSSGGYEQYF. The CDR3 DNA reads as TGTGCCAGTAGTATTATGTCTAGCGGGGGCTACGAGCAGTACTTC.

The V and J genes are TRBV7-9 and TRBJ2-5; 9 bases align to TRBD2. V dropped 1 base and J dropped 0; count of bases not matched to a gene: 3. From germline, CDR1 is SEHNR and CDR2 FQNEAQ (reference sequence). The CDR3 has 16 residues. This chain's CDR3 is CASSLGLAAYQETQYF. CDR3 bases: TGTGCCAGCAGCTTAGGACTAGCGGCCTACCAAGAGACCCAGTACTTC.

The genes are TRBV5-4 and TRBJ2-1, with 13 bases that match TRBD2. This CDR3 contains 20 residues. CDR1 SGHNT and CDR2 YYREEE come from the germline V gene (reference sequence). V was pared by 4 bases and J by 1 base, with 14 bases of the junction left unmatched. The CDR3 DNA reads as TGTGCCAGCAGCCCTTGGACTAGCGGGGGCCGGGGGTTGTCCTACAATGAGCAGTTCTTC. This encodes CASSPWTSGGRGLSYNEQFF.

The chain is built from TRBV29-1 and TRBJ1-2, with TRBD1 matching over 11 bases. J lost 3 bases, V lost 1 base, and 7 bases had no gene match. CDR3 length: 16 residues. Germline loops: CDR1 SQVTM, CDR2 ANQGSEA. The CDR3 region is CSVEGTGGAEDYGYTF. DNA for the CDR3: TGCAGCGTTGAAGGGACAGGGGGCGCAGAGGACTATGGCTACACCTTC.

Only a few counts were recorded for this clone. The V gene is TRBV29-1, the J gene TRBJ1-1; 8 positions agree with TRBD1. CDR3 length equals 13 residues. Germline lookup yields CDR1 SQVTM and CDR2 ANQGSEA. V was clipped by 7 bases and J by 1 base; unmatched bases: 5. Here the CDR3 reads CSGQGQWNTEAFF. The CDR3 nucleotides are TGCAGCGGACAGGGGCAGTGGAACACTGAAGCTTTCTTT.

The chain recombines TRBV4-1 with TRBJ1-5, with 9 bases that match TRBD1. CDR1 is MGHRA, CDR2 YSYEKL, per germline. This CDR3 spans 14 amino acids. V lost 6 bases and J lost 5; bases outside the gene matches: 5. The DNA for the CDR3 is TGCGCCAGCAGTTATGACAGGGGGGATCAGCCCCAGCATTTT. It is translated as CASSYDRGDQPQHF.

The V gene is TRBV5-4, the J gene TRBJ1-1; 7 bases align to TRBD1. Germline values: CDR1 SGHNT, CDR2 YYREEE (reference sequence). The junction had 3 bases not matched to a gene; V was cut back by 4 bases and J by 0 bases. This CDR3 region has 14 residues. The CDR3 here is CASSRQGLNTEAFF. As DNA, the CDR3 is TGTGCCAGCAGCAGACAGGGATTGAACACTGAAGCTTTCTTT.

The DNA for the CDR3 is TGTGCCACCGCGAGCGGGACCGTCGGAGAGCAGTACTTC. This gives the protein CATASGTVGEQYF. The chain uses TRBV10-3 and TRBJ2-7, with 7 bases matching TRBD2. The CDR3 is 13 residues long. J lost 7 bases, V lost 10 bases, and 13 bases had no gene match. Germline V gene data show CDR1 as ENHRY and CDR2 as SYGVKD.

The rearrangement joins TRBV6-1 to TRBJ2-7; 7 bases are a match to TRBD2. After removal of 4 bases from V and 4 bases from J, the junction contained 10 bases not matched to a gene. Germline V lookup: CDR1 MNHNS, CDR2 SASEGT. The CDR3 is 15 residues long. The CDR3 is CASSAGGTKIYEQYF. The CDR3 nucleotides read TGTGCCAGCAGTGCCGGGGGGACCAAAATTTACGAGCAGTACTTC.

V and J are TRBV16 and TRBJ1-1; 10 nucleotides match TRBD1. V lost 0 bases to trimming and J lost 1 base; unmatched junction nucleotides: 5. Per germline, CDR1 KGHSY and CDR2 FQNENV. This CDR3 comprises 17 residues. The CDR3 here is CASSQSRTGGKNTEAFF. In nucleotides, the CDR3 is TGTGCCAGCAGCCAATCGAGGACAGGGGGAAAGAACACTGAAGCTTTCTTT. Full variable domain (missing parts from reference TRBV16 and TRBJ1-1): GEEVAQTPKHLVRGEGQKAKLYCAPIKGHSYVFWYQQVLKNEFKFLISFQNENVFDETGMPKERFSAKCLPNSPCSLEIQATKLEDSAVYFCASSQSRTGGKNTEAFFGQGTRLTVV.

The table lists this clone with a few counts. The chain recombines TRBV29-1 with TRBJ2-7; TRBD2 matches at 13 bases. Germline V lookup: CDR1 SQVTM, CDR2 ANQGSEA. The CDR3 loop spans 15 amino acids. V dropped 6 bases and J dropped 3; count of bases not matched to a gene: 8. CDR3 coding DNA: TGCAGCGTCCGTAGACTAGCGGGGGGCAACTACGAGCAGTACTTC. Protein: CSVRRLAGGNYEQYF.

The gene calls are TRBV5-4 and TRBJ1-4; D is possibly TRBD1 (5 bases). Trimming took 3 bases from V and 11 from J, leaving 20 bases between them. Looked up from germline, CDR1 is SGHNT and CDR2 is YYREEE (reference sequence). This CDR3 is built from 15 residues. The CDR3 DNA reads TGTGCCAGCAGCTGGATGACAGATCTCCCTGACAAACTGTTTTTT. This encodes CASSWMTDLPDKLFF.

The CDR3 spells CAWNRDRSEKLFF. Here the CDR3 DNA reads TGTGCCTGGAACCGGGACAGGAGTGAAAAACTGTTTTTT. The chain combines TRBV30 with TRBJ1-4, with 8 bases that match TRBD1. Germline-derived CDR1 and CDR2 are GTSNPN and SVGIG (reference sequence). The J segment lost 7 bases and the V segment lost 4 bases, leaving 5 bases of the junction unmatched. This CDR3 is built from 13 residues. The full variable domain, rest sourced from reference TRBV30 and TRBJ1-4, is SQTIHQWPATLVQPVGSPLSLECTVEGTSNPNLYWYRQAAGRGLQLLFYSVGIGQISSEVPQNLSASRPQDRQFILSSKKLLLSDSGFYLCAWNRDRSEKLFFGSGTQLSVL.

V usage is TRBV9 and J usage is TRBJ2-6, with 10 bases aligning to TRBD1. CDR1 SGDLS and CDR2 YYNGEE come from the germline V gene. The CDR3 runs to 17 residues. J lost 0 bases, V lost 2 bases, and 2 bases had no gene match. The CDR3 nucleotides are TGTGCCAGCAGCGTTGGGGACAGGGGCTCTGGGGCCAACGTCCTGACTTTC. The encoded protein is CASSVGDRGSGANVLTF.

This clone has just a few counts. This rearrangement joins TRBV6-5 to TRBJ2-1, with 9 positions matching TRBD1. The trim removed 5 bases at V and 9 bases at J, leaving 2 bases unmatched. CDR3 size: 12 residues. Germline loops: CDR1 MNHEY, CDR2 SVGAGI. The CDR3 sequence is CASSRGQGEQFF. CDR3 DNA sequence: TGTGCCAGCAGTCGGGGACAGGGTGAGCAGTTCTTC.

J is TRBJ1-1 and V is TRBV15, with no clear D. This CDR3 comprises 13 residues. V lost 0 bases and J lost 5, with 7 bases in between. CDR1 is LNHNV, CDR2 YYDKDF, per germline (reference sequence). The CDR3 DNA is TGTGCCACCAGCAGAGATGGGAGGACTGAAGCTTTCTTT. Translation: CATSRDGRTEAFF.

This chain joins TRBV29-1 and TRBJ2-2; the match to TRBD2 covers 7 bases. The junction had 6 bases not matched to a gene; V was cut back by 3 bases and J by 5 bases. Germline CDR1 and CDR2: SQVTM and ANQGSEA. The CDR3 is 14 residues long. The CDR3 here is CSVEGRGGTGELFF. DNA of the CDR3: TGCAGCGTTGAGGGGAGGGGAGGGACCGGGGAGCTGTTTTTT.

This sequence joins TRBV29-1 and TRBJ2-1; the D gene is possibly TRBD1 (6 bases). Trimming shortened V by 2 bases and J by 7 bases, and 9 bases separated the two germline ends. Germline V gene lookup returns CDR1 SQVTM and CDR2 ANQGSEA. The CDR3 totals 12 residues. For the CDR3, the DNA is TGCAGCGTTGAACAGGGGAAAAATGAGCAGTTCTTC. It specifies CSVEQGKNEQFF.

This rearrangement joins TRBV5-1 to TRBJ1-6, with a possible D match to TRBD1 (6 bases). Trimming took 3 bases from V and 7 from J, leaving 17 bases between them. CDR3 size: 16 residues. Germline V lookup: CDR1 SGHRS, CDR2 YFSETQ. The CDR3 DNA sequence: TGCGCCAGCAGCTCTACCATACAGGGTTACAATTCACCCCTCCACTTT. Its translation is CASSSTIQGYNSPLHF.

The chain recombines TRBV9 with TRBJ1-1, with D possibly matching TRBD1 (5 bases). The CDR3 sequence is 14 residues long. The V gene lost 2 bases and the J gene lost 4 bases, with 12 bases spanning the gap. Germline loops: CDR1 SGDLS, CDR2 YYNGEE. The chain's CDR3 is CASSVGGWSTEAFF. For the CDR3, the DNA is TGTGCCAGCAGCGTTGGGGGGTGGAGCACTGAAGCTTTCTTT.

This clone turned up a few times. The chain's CDR3 is CASSSEENTQYF. DNA of the CDR3: TGTGCCAGCAGCTCGGAGGAAAATACGCAGTATTTT. The rearrangement joins TRBV13 to TRBJ2-3; possible D gene TRBD2, 5 bases. With 4 bases removed from V and 7 bases from J, the gap between germline ends came to 9 bases. The CDR3 runs to 12 residues. Germline loops: CDR1 PRHDT, CDR2 FYEKMQ (reference sequence). Based on the CDR3 plus reference TRBV13 and TRBJ2-3, the full variable domain is AAGVIQSPRHLIKEKRETATLKCYPIPRHDTVYWYQQGPGQDPQFLISFYEKMQSDKGSIPDRFSAQQFSDYHSELNMSSLELGDSALYFCASSSEENTQYFGPGTRLTVL.

The chain carries TRBV25-1 and TRBJ2-3; 9 nucleotides agree with TRBD2. This CDR3 has 15 residues. CDR1 MGHDK and CDR2 SYGVNS come from the germline V gene. Trimming took 4 bases from V and 5 from J; bases not matched to a gene: 7. The CDR3 DNA reads as TGTGCCAGCAGTGTTAGCGGGAGTGTTGGAGATACGCAGTATTTT. It is translated as CASSVSGSVGDTQYF.

The chain joins TRBV29-1 to TRBJ2-3, with TRBD2 identical over 10 bases. The J segment lost 0 bases and the V segment lost 7 bases, leaving 4 bases of the junction unmatched. CDR1 and CDR2 (germline): SQVTM, ANQGSEA. The CDR3 has 14 residues. In DNA form, the CDR3 reads TGCAGCGCCAGGACTAGCGGAAGCACAGATACGCAGTATTTT. Its protein product is CSARTSGSTDTQYF.

This clone was observed a few times. The chain has TRBV6-6 and TRBJ1-1; TRBD1 might be the D (6 bases). The CDR3 spans 13 residues. Germline V gene sequence: CDR1 MNHNY, CDR2 SVGAGI (reference sequence). V was pared by 7 bases and J by 1 base, with 10 bases between. The CDR3 bases are TGTGCCAGCAATTCGGGACAGAACACTGAAGCTTTCTTT. Its protein is CASNSGQNTEAFF.

This clone has more than one count but fewer than ten. V and J are TRBV7-6 and TRBJ2-1; D call uncertain. The CDR3 has 14 residues. Trimming stripped 2 bases from V and 0 bases from J, with 5 bases between. Germline V gives CDR1 SGHVS, CDR2 FNYEAQ. The CDR3 nucleotides are TGTGCCAGCAGCTTACTCAGCTCCTACAATGAGCAGTTCTTC. Amino acids: CASSLLSSYNEQFF.

V gene TRBV4-2 combines with J gene TRBJ2-1; D is undetermined. This CDR3 has 12 residues. V lost 1 base, J lost 10 bases, and 8 bases lay in between. CDR1 is LGHNA and CDR2 is YNFKEQ in the germline V gene. The CDR3 region has the DNA TGTGCCAGCAGCCAAGCGCAGGCCGAGCAGTTCTTC. Its protein product is CASSQAQAEQFF.